This entry lists 13 T cell receptor beta chains sequenced from one sample in a study of CD8 T cells in Susac syndrome. An input of roughly 0.5 to 1 ug of RNA was subjected to reverse transcription using random hexamers. One entry per CDR3 protein results from TCRdb running MiXCR on the immunoSEQ multiplex PCR reads. The sample lists approximately 94,000 distinct CDR3 sequences, approximately 95% occurring once. The sample was CD8+ T cells from PBMCs. These receptors were taken from a human donor with Susac syndrome.

This clonotype was observed a few times. The chain links TRBV14 to TRBJ1-1; D may be TRBD1 (5 bases). The germline V gene has CDR1 SGHDN and CDR2 FVKESK. This CDR3 has 14 amino acids. Trimming removed 3 bases from V and 3 bases from J, with 11 bases in between. The CDR3, as DNA: TGTGCCAGCAGCCATGGAGGACACTACACTGAAGCTTTCTTT. The encoded protein is CASSHGGHYTEAFF.

The J gene is TRBJ2-2, the V gene TRBV9; TRBD1 matches 7 bases. The CDR3 runs 13 residues. V lost 5 bases, J lost 5 bases, and 3 bases stayed unmatched. Per germline, CDR1 SGDLS and CDR2 YYNGEE. The CDR3 protein is CASRTQGTGELFF. DNA of the CDR3: TGTGCCAGCAGAACACAGGGGACCGGGGAGCTGTTTTTT. The entire variable domain, with the rest obtained from reference TRBV9 and TRBJ2-2, is as follows: DSGVTQTPKHLITATGQRVTLRCSPRSGDLSVYWYQQSLDQGLQFLIQYYNGEERAKGNILERFSAQQFPDLHSELNLSSLELGDSALYFCASRTQGTGELFFGEGSRLTVL.

The sample holds a few counts of this clonotype. The J gene is TRBJ2-2, the V gene TRBV29-1; unclear D gene. The CDR3 extends over 10 amino acids. Germline CDR1 and CDR2: SQVTM and ANQGSEA. V lost 4 bases and J lost 6, with 3 bases in between. The CDR3: CSVGAGELFF. CDR3 nucleotide sequence: TGCAGCGTTGGAGCCGGGGAGCTGTTTTTT.

The chain joins TRBV9 to TRBJ2-1, with D possibly matching TRBD2 (6 bases). Deletions cut 3 bases from V and 4 bases from J, with 17 bases between. The CDR3 is made up of 16 amino acids. Germline V gives CDR1 SGDLS, CDR2 YYNGEE. The CDR3 is CASSALRDSPYNEQFF. The CDR3 nucleotides are TGTGCCAGCAGCGCCCTCCGGGACTCCCCTTACAATGAGCAGTTCTTC.

The chain combines TRBV29-1 with TRBJ2-1, with 7 bases matching TRBD2. The CDR3 is 13 residues long. Germline V gene sequence: CDR1 SQVTM, CDR2 ANQGSEA. J was trimmed by 9 bases and V by 1 base; bases with no gene match: 6. The CDR3 sequence: CSVEGGGSGEQFF. Written as DNA, the CDR3 is TGCAGCGTTGAAGGGGGAGGGTCAGGTGAGCAGTTCTTC.

The rearrangement uses TRBV9 and TRBJ2-1; 7 bases map to TRBD2. Germline trimming cut 6 bases from V and 5 bases from J; bases unmatched to any gene: 5. The CDR3 covers 13 residues. The V gene's germline CDR1 is SGDLS and CDR2 YYNGEE. CDR3 DNA sequence: TGTGCCAGCAAGGCTAGCGGTAACAATGAGCAGTTCTTC. Encoded protein: CASKASGNNEQFF. Combining the CDR3 with reference TRBV9 and TRBJ2-1 gives the whole variable domain DSGVTQTPKHLITATGQRVTLRCSPRSGDLSVYWYQQSLDQGLQFLIQYYNGEERAKGNILERFSAQQFPDLHSELNLSSLELGDSALYFCASKASGNNEQFFGPGTRLTVL.

J is TRBJ1-1 and V is TRBV10-2, with no clear D. V was cut by 5 bases and J by 8 bases, with 15 bases left in between. Germline V gene sequence: CDR1 WSHSY, CDR2 SAAADI. This CDR3 comprises 13 residues. The CDR3 DNA follows: TGCGCCAGCAGTACCTCCCGAAGCCCGGAAGCTTTCTTT. Its protein product is CASSTSRSPEAFF.

CDR3 amino acids: CASSQWSAGGTDTQYF. The CDR3 DNA is TGCGCCAGCAGCCAGTGGTCAGCGGGAGGCACAGATACGCAGTATTTT. V gene TRBV4-1 combines with J gene TRBJ2-3, with TRBD2 matching 8 bases. Germline trimming cut 3 bases from V and 1 base from J; bases unmatched to any gene: 6. This CDR3 comprises 16 residues. From germline, CDR1 is MGHRA and CDR2 YSYEKL.

J is TRBJ2-5 and V is TRBV4-1; 11 bases align to TRBD1. The germline gives CDR1 MGHRA, CDR2 YSYEKL. The CDR3 extends over 16 amino acids. After removal of 3 bases from V and 4 bases from J, the junction contained 7 bases not matched to a gene. The CDR3 is CASSQGGQGAGETQYF. The CDR3 DNA is TGCGCCAGCAGCCAGGGAGGACAGGGGGCGGGAGAGACCCAGTACTTC.

This chain links TRBV20-1 with TRBJ1-6; the D is unclear. Trimming removed 3 bases at V and 13 bases at J, with 10 bases between. The CDR3 runs 11 residues. CDR1 and CDR2 from the germline V gene are DFQATT and SNEGSKA (reference sequence). The CDR3 sequence is CSASDGSPLHF. CDR3 sequence (DNA): TGCAGTGCTAGTGATGGGAGCCCCCTCCACTTT.

This clonotype was counted a single time. CDR3 protein: CASSLIGIEQFF. CDR3 bases: TGTGCCAGCAGTTTAATTGGGATTGAGCAGTTCTTC. The chain joins TRBV12-3 or TRBV12-4 to TRBJ2-1; no definite D call. The CDR3 is 12 amino acids. The ends were cut back, 2 bases at V and 9 bases at J, with 8 bases in the middle.

This chain connects TRBV7-8 to TRBJ1-5; D ambiguous. The germline gives CDR1 SGHVS, CDR2 FQNEAQ. Trimming stripped 5 bases from V and 2 bases from J, with 16 bases between. The CDR3 runs to 16 residues. The CDR3 loop is CASSPHGFYGNQPQHF. CDR3 sequence (DNA): TGTGCCAGCAGCCCCCATGGGTTTTACGGCAATCAGCCCCAGCATTTT.

The gene calls are TRBV7-9 and TRBJ2-7, with a tentative D call TRBD2 (6 bases). Per germline, CDR1 SEHNR and CDR2 FQNEAQ (reference sequence). The CDR3 runs to 14 residues. V was shortened by 1 base and J by 4 bases, with 11 bases between the two germline ends. DNA of the CDR3: TGTGCCAGCAGCTTAGGGGGGGAACAGTACGAGCAGTACTTC. Translated: CASSLGGEQYEQYF.